This TCR beta chain appears in the sequencing data of a study of blood T cell repertoires in COVID-19. Study in general: T cells, B-cell-depleted T cells, or PBMCs provided the cDNA or gDNA that served as material.

This CDR3 is built from 11 residues. V shed 7 bases and J shed 9 bases, with 10 bases lying between them. Germline V lookup: CDR1 SNHLY, CDR2 FYNNEI. This clone has a single count. Repertoires were generated with immunoSEQ multiplex PCR, while TCRdb's copy carries only in-frame clones and drops some. The sample shows 130,000 or so clones, approximately 86% of them seen only once. The J gene is TRBJ2-1, the V gene TRBV2; D may be TRBD2 (5 bases). The TCR was taken from a woman in her forties or fifties who had recovered from COVID-19. The sequencing sample was made of peripheral blood. The CDR3 nucleotides read TGTGCCAGCACGGCAGCGGTTGAGCAGTTCTTC. Amino acids: CASTAAVEQFF.